These T cell receptor beta chains were read from a single sample in a study of vaccination and CD4 T cells after COVID-19. One entry per CDR3 protein, called by TCRdb with MiXCR from the PCR reads. The data show under 11,000 distinct CDR3 sequences, roughly 77% seen once. Antigen specificity for these receptors is unknown. Sequencing was carried out using CD4+ T cells from blood, cultured in vitro. The origin of the receptors is a human donor who had recovered from COVID-19. Each CDR3 is given with its conserved first and last residue. D genes are given only for firm matches. Clone size appears in some rows only: once, few, many, or a class for an expanded clone.

D gene	clone size	V gene	J gene	CDR3 length	CDR3 protein	CDR3 DNA
TRBD1	-	TRBV7-2	TRBJ1-5	14	CASSQGQGGQPQHF	TGTGCCAGCAGCCAAGGACAGGGAGGTCAGCCCCAGCATTTT
-	-	TRBV28	TRBJ1-2	12	CASRFIDYGYTF	TGTGCCAGCAGGTTTATAGACTATGGCTACACCTTC
-	-	TRBV7-7	TRBJ2-5	13	CASSQGLEETQYF	TGTGCTAGCAGCCAAGGACTGGAAGAGACCCAGTACTTC
-	-	TRBV27	TRBJ1-1	14	CASKTSGMNTEAFF	TGTGCCAGCAAAACCAGTGGGATGAACACTGAAGCTTTCTTT
-	-	TRBV7-2	TRBJ2-7	13	CASSLWGGGAQYF	TGTGCCAGCAGCTTATGGGGCGGCGGGGCCCAGTACTTC
TRBD2	-	TRBV7-2	TRBJ2-1	15	CASSPYLGGYNEQFF	TGTGCCAGCAGCCCGTACCTCGGGGGGTACAATGAGCAGTTCTTC
TRBD1	-	TRBV30	TRBJ1-1	14	CAWNKGTGGTEAFF	TGTGCCTGGAACAAAGGGACAGGGGGCACTGAAGCTTTCTTT
-	few	TRBV20-1	TRBJ1-6	15	CSARERGQNNSPLHF	TGCAGTGCCAGAGAGAGAGGACAGAATAATTCACCCCTCCACTTT
-	few	TRBV15	TRBJ1-6	17	CATSRGGPRTYNSPLHF	TGTGCCACCAGCAGAGGGGGACCGCGGACCTATAATTCACCCCTCCACTTT
TRBD2	once	TRBV7-2	TRBJ2-5	16	CASSQQGRELRETQYF	TGTGCCAGCAGCCAACAAGGGCGGGAGCTCCGAGAGACCCAGTACTTC
TRBD2	-	TRBV20-1	TRBJ2-7	16	CSARDNPGLAGAEQYF	TGCAGTGCTAGAGACAATCCGGGACTAGCGGGAGCCGAGCAGTACTTC
TRBD1	-	TRBV6-5	TRBJ1-5	14	CASSLTGRNQPQHF	TGTGCCAGCAGTTTGACAGGGCGCAATCAGCCCCAGCATTTT
-	-	TRBV7-6	TRBJ2-2	18	CASSLFAAGTSNTGELFF	TGTGCCAGCAGCTTATTTGCCGCCGGGACGTCGAACACCGGGGAGCTGTTTTTT
-	few	TRBV7-6	TRBJ1-6	12	CASSFANSPLHF	TGTGCCAGCAGCTTCGCGAATTCACCCCTCCACTTT
-	-	TRBV4-1	TRBJ2-5	14	CASSHQQYQETQYF	TGCGCCAGCAGCCACCAACAGTACCAAGAGACCCAGTACTTC
-	-	TRBV11-3	TRBJ2-2	15	CASSLSTRNTGELFF	TGTGCCAGCAGCTTATCAACACGGAACACCGGGGAGCTGTTTTTT